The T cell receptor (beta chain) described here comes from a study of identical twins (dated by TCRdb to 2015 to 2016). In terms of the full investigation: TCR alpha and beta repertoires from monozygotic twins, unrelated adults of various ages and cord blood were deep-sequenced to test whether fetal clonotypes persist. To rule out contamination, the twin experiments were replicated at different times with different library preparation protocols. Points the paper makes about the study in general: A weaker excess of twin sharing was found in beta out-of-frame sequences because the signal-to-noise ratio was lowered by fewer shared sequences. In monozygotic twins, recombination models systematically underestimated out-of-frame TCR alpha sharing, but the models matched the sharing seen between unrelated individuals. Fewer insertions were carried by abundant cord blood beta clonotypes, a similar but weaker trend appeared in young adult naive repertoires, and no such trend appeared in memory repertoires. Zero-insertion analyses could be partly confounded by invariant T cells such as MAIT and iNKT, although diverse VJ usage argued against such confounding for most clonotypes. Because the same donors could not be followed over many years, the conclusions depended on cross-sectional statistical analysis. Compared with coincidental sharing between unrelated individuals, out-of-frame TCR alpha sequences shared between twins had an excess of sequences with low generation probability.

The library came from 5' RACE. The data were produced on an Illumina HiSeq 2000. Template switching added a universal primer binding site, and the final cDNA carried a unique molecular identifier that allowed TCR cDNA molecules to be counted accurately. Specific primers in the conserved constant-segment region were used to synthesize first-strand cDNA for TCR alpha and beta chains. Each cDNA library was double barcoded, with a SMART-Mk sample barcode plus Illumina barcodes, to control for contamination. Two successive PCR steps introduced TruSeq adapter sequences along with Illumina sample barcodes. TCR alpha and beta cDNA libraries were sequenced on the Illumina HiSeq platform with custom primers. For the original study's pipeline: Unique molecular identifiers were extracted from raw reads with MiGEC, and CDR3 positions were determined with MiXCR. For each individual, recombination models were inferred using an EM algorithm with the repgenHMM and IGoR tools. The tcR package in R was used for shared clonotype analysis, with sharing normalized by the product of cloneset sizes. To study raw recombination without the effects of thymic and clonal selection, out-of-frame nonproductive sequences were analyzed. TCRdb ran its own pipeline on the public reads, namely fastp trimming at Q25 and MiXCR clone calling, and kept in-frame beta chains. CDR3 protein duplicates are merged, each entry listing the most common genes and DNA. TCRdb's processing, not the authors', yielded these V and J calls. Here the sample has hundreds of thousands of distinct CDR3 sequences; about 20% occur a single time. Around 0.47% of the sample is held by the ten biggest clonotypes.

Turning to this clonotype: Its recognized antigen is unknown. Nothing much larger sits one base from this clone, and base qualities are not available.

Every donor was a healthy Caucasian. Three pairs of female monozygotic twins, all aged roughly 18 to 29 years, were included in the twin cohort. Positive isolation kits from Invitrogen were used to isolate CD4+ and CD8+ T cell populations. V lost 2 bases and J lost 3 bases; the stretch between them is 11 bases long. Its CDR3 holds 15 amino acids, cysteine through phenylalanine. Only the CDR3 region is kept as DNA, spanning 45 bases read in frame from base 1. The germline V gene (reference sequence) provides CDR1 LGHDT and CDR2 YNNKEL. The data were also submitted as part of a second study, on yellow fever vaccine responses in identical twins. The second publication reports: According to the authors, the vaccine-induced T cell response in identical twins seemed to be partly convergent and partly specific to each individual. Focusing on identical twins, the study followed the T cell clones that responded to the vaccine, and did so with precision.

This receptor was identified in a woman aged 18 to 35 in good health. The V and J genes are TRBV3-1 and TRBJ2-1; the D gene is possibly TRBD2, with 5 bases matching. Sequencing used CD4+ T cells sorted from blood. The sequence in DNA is TGTGCCAGCAGCCAATGGGCTAGCCACTACAATGAGCAGTTCTTC. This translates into CASSQWASHYNEQFF.